Presented here are 13 T cell receptor beta chains from one specimen sequenced in a study of PD-1 blockade in mismatch repair-deficient tumors. TCRdb's table, derived via immunoSEQ multiplex PCR, lists solely in-frame clones and lacks some. The sample contains some 84,000 clones, over 70% of which appear only once. The source was peripheral blood, collected 12 weeks after starting pembrolizumab. These receptors were obtained from an adult with mismatch repair-deficient cancer.

This clone was detected many times. The chain uses TRBV11-1 and TRBJ2-7; D perhaps matches TRBD2 (5 bases). From germline, CDR1 is SGHAT and CDR2 FQDESV (reference sequence). The CDR3 contains 14 residues. V lost 4 bases and J 7 bases, leaving 17 bases between the germline ends. In nucleotides, the CDR3 is TGTGCCAGCAGCTCCAACCAAATGGCGGGTGAGCAGTACTTC. Protein product: CASSSNQMAGEQYF.

This sequence joins TRBV19 and TRBJ2-7, with TRBD1 matching over 7 bases. This CDR3 region has 14 residues. J was trimmed by 7 bases and V by 5 bases; bases with no gene match: 11. Per the germline V gene, CDR1 is LNHDA and CDR2 is SQIVND (reference sequence). This chain's CDR3 is CASSSRDRLFEQYF. The CDR3 nucleotides are TGTGCCAGTAGTTCCCGGGACAGACTTTTTGAGCAGTACTTC.

CDR3 DNA sequence: TGCAGCGTCCGGACAGGGGGCAACTACGAGCAGTACTTC. This sequence encodes CSVRTGGNYEQYF. J is TRBJ2-7 and V is TRBV29-1, with TRBD1 matching over 11 bases. V was clipped by 6 bases and J by 3 bases; unmatched bases: 4. CDR3 length equals 13 residues. Germline V gene sequence: CDR1 SQVTM, CDR2 ANQGSEA.

The chain employs TRBV7-9 and TRBJ2-1; perhaps D is TRBD1 or TRBD2 (5 bases each). V lost 6 bases and J 8 bases, leaving 8 bases between the germline ends. This CDR3 has 11 amino acids. Looked up from germline, CDR1 is SEHNR and CDR2 is FQNEAQ (reference sequence). The CDR3 DNA reads as TGTGCCAGCAGGGGGGAAGATGAGCAGTTCTTC. Residues: CASRGEDEQFF.

This clone has only a few counts. V is TRBV19 and J is TRBJ1-5; 9 positions match TRBD1. Germline CDR1 LNHDA, CDR2 SQIVND (reference sequence). Trimming at V came to 3 bases and at J to 5 bases, leaving 5 bases not matched to a gene. This CDR3 spans 15 amino acids. CDR3 sequence reads: CASSIWTGDDQPQHF. In DNA, the CDR3 is TGTGCCAGTAGTATCTGGACAGGGGACGATCAGCCCCAGCATTTT.

This clone occurred a few times. The chain couples TRBV5-1 to TRBJ2-2; 8 bases agree with TRBD2. V lost 4 bases and J lost 0; bases outside the gene matches: 5. Germline V lookup: CDR1 SGHRS, CDR2 YFSETQ. The CDR3 consists of 16 residues. The CDR3 region has the DNA TGCGCCAGCAGCCCGACTAGCGCTACGAACACCGGGGAGCTGTTTTTT. The encoded protein is CASSPTSATNTGELFF.

The chain carries TRBV5-1 and TRBJ2-3; D perhaps matches TRBD1 (5 bases). This CDR3 spans 13 amino acids. Germline V gives CDR1 SGHRS, CDR2 YFSETQ. The V end was cut by 7 bases, the J end by 4 bases, with 13 bases between. CDR3 region: CASGPLGPDTQYF. The CDR3 nucleotides read TGCGCCAGCGGGCCGCTGGGGCCAGATACGCAGTATTTT.

The V gene is TRBV6-5, the J gene TRBJ1-1; D is ambiguous. Germline V gene sequence: CDR1 MNHEY, CDR2 SVGAGI. V shed 6 bases and J shed 1 base, with 9 bases lying between them. The CDR3 is 13 residues long. CDR3 nucleotides: TGTGCCAGCAGAACGGACGGGAACACTGAAGCTTTCTTT. It specifies CASRTDGNTEAFF.

The rearrangement uses TRBV4-1 and TRBJ1-2; D gene uncertain. V was cut by 3 bases and J by 4 bases, with 12 bases left in between. The CDR3 has 14 residues. Germline V lookup: CDR1 MGHRA, CDR2 YSYEKL. This CDR3 is CASSQAITSYGYTF. CDR3 sequence (DNA): TGCGCCAGCAGCCAGGCGATAACATCCTATGGCTACACCTTC.

The chain joins TRBV7-3 to TRBJ2-1; perhaps TRBD1 as D (6 bases). This CDR3 has 15 residues. The ends were cut back, 4 bases at V and 4 bases at J, with 14 bases in the middle. The germline V gene has CDR1 SGHTA and CDR2 FQGTGA. CDR3 sequence: CASSSRTAQYNEQFF. CDR3 coding DNA: TGTGCCAGCAGCTCCCGGACAGCCCAATACAATGAGCAGTTCTTC.

Only a few counts were recorded for this clone. The chain has TRBV6-6 and TRBJ2-5; tentative D call: TRBD1 (6 bases). Germline V gene lookup returns CDR1 MNHNY and CDR2 SVGAGI (reference sequence). This CDR3 is built from 13 residues. Trimming pared 8 bases from V and 2 bases from J, leaving 12 bases between. The CDR3: CASQKDSQETQYF. In DNA, the CDR3 is TGTGCCAGCCAAAAGGACAGTCAAGAGACCCAGTACTTC.

The chain carries TRBV14 and TRBJ1-1, with 7 bases that match TRBD1. CDR1 SGHDN and CDR2 FVKESK come from the germline V gene. Trimming cost V 6 bases and J 0 bases; bases outside gene matches: 7. CDR3 length equals 15 residues. The CDR3 region is CASSLDRLLNTEAFF. The CDR3 coding sequence is TGTGCCAGCAGTCTGGACAGGCTTTTGAACACTGAAGCTTTCTTT.

This chain uses TRBV29-1 with TRBJ2-7, with D possibly TRBD1 on 5 matching bases. Trimming pared 7 bases from V and 6 bases from J, leaving 19 bases between. Germline-derived CDR1 and CDR2 are SQVTM and ANQGSEA. This CDR3 comprises 13 residues. CDR3 protein: CSGIQEGLSEQYF. In DNA, the CDR3 is TGCAGCGGTATACAGGAAGGTTTGAGCGAGCAGTACTTC.